This TCR beta chain was observed in a study of beta chain features in type 1 diabetes. Study-wide findings and caveats: Any HLA effect on TCRB rearrangement was left unresolved by small sub-analyses. Individuals with type 1 diabetes displayed fewer insertions and more deletions at VDJ junctions. Researchers report that Type 1 diabetes patients had moderately but significantly shorter TCRB CDR3s across all four CD4+ subsets.

Regarding this clone: Its target is not known.

Expressed TCRB transcripts were sequenced because the entire RNA isolate underwent reverse transcription. TCRdb's table, derived via immunoSEQ multiplex PCR, lists solely in-frame clones and lacks some. This table holds 620,000 or so clones, around 16% found once. V lost 2 bases and J 0 bases, leaving 10 bases between the germline ends. CDR3 length: 15 residues. Germline lookup yields CDR1 MGHDK and CDR2 SYGVNS. This TCR was recovered from a man in his late teens or twenties in good health. The chain links TRBV25-1 to TRBJ2-5; D is ambiguous. Material: naive CD4+ T cells from blood. The CDR3: CASSEPRGNQETQYF. The DNA of the CDR3 is TGTGCCAGCAGTGAACCTCGTGGAAACCAAGAGACCCAGTACTTC.